This T cell receptor (beta chain) was documented in a study of blood T cells in healthy people across ages. Whole-study context: Researchers report that template switching captured about one barcoded beta molecule per two T cells.

The sample holds a few counts of this clonotype. The conserved phenylalanine or tryptophan is not found at the CDR3 terminus, so this likely reflects a read error. CDR3 length: 13 amino acids. Germline lookup yields CDR1 DFQATT and CDR2 SNEGSKA (reference sequence). V dropped 2 bases and J dropped 7 bases, with 14 bases sitting between them. Through a sample-barcoded 5' primer and a J-beta primer mix, a second PCR was run for 7 to 11 cycles. TCRdb re-called the 5' RACE reads through MiXCR, storing one row per CDR3 protein. The profile shows more than 650,000 distinct CDR3 sequences, approximately 24% of them singletons. These data are also associated with another study on T cells of mothers and their children.

This sequence originates from a boy aged 5-17 years in good health. The sequenced sample was blood. The chain recombines TRBV20-1 with TRBJ2-5, with D possibly being TRBD1 (5 bases). CDR3 residues: CSARTQGPGTQYL. The CDR3 bases are TGCAGTGCTAGAACCCAGGGCCCGGGGACCCAGTACCTC.